These 29 T cell receptor beta chains originate from one sample sequenced in a study of cytomegalovirus exposure and HLA in healthy donors. 13 Jbeta primers and 60 Vbeta primers were used for the PCR. Sequenced by immunoSEQ multiplex PCR; TCRdb stores in-frame clones only, minus some. The sample lists about 190,000 clones, almost 75% occurring once. Sequenced material: PBMCs. Every receptor here comes from a woman in her thirties in good health and CMV-seropositive.

The chain combines TRBV19 with TRBJ1-1; D not certain. CDR3 length equals 14 residues. Germline CDR1 is LNHDA and CDR2 is SQIVND (reference sequence). Trimming shortened V by 1 base and J by 1 base, and 7 bases separated the two germline ends. The CDR3, as DNA: TGTGCCAGTAGTATAGCAGGATCGAACACTGAAGCTTTCTTT. Its translation: CASSIAGSNTEAFF.

This rearrangement joins TRBV2 to TRBJ2-2; 8 bases are shared with TRBD2. Germline V CDR1 and CDR2: SNHLY, FYNNEI. The CDR3 is 14 amino acids. J lost 7 bases, V lost 7 bases, and 8 bases had no gene match. CDR3: CASTRAGVVGELFF. DNA of the CDR3: TGTGCCAGCACCCGAGCGGGAGTGGTCGGGGAGCTGTTTTTT. Combining the CDR3 with reference TRBV2 and TRBJ2-2 gives the whole variable domain EPEVTQTPSHQVTQMGQEVILRCVPISNHLYFYWYRQILGQKVEFLVSFYNNEISEKSEIFDDQFSVERPDGSNFTLKIRSTKLEDSAMYFCASTRAGVVGELFFGEGSRLTVL.

This clone has more than one count but fewer than ten. The chain uses TRBV27 and TRBJ2-7; 8 bases match TRBD1. V dropped 2 bases and J dropped 7; count of bases not matched to a gene: 4. This CDR3 has 13 amino acids. CDR1 and CDR2 from the germline V gene are MNHEY and SMNVEV (reference sequence). The CDR3 reads CASSLEQGGEQYF. The CDR3, as DNA: TGTGCCAGCAGTTTAGAACAGGGGGGTGAGCAGTACTTC.

The genes are TRBV27 and TRBJ2-5; maybe TRBD2 (5 bases). The germline V gene encodes CDR1 MNHEY and CDR2 SMNVEV (reference sequence). The CDR3 has 15 amino acids. The ends were cut back, 2 bases at V and 5 bases at J, with 15 bases in the middle. CDR3 sequence: CASSLMGAMTETQYF. CDR3 sequence (DNA): TGTGCCAGCAGTTTAATGGGAGCTATGACTGAGACCCAGTACTTC.

The chain has TRBV14 and TRBJ2-5, with 7 bases identical to TRBD2. The CDR3 is 17 residues long. Germline V gene sequence: CDR1 SGHDN, CDR2 FVKESK. J gave up 1 base and V 0 bases, and 8 bases lay outside the gene matches. CDR3 sequence reads: CASSQDMVGGIQETQYF. The CDR3 DNA is TGTGCCAGCAGCCAAGATATGGTCGGGGGGATCCAAGAGACCCAGTACTTC.

This clone occurred once. The V gene is TRBV7-9, the J gene TRBJ1-1; D unclear. CDR1 is SEHNR, CDR2 FQNEAQ, per germline (reference sequence). Trimming pared 4 bases from V and 1 base from J, leaving 7 bases between. The CDR3 length is 13 residues. The CDR3 DNA is TGTGCCAGCAGCTCTCTAGGGAACACTGAAGCTTTCTTT. Its translation is CASSSLGNTEAFF.

This clone was recorded once. This rearrangement joins TRBV5-8 to TRBJ2-6; weak D call: TRBD1 (6 bases). Germline V gene data show CDR1 as SGHTS and CDR2 as YDEGEE. The CDR3 sequence is 17 residues long. The V gene lost 4 bases and the J gene lost 0 bases, with 14 bases spanning the gap. This chain's CDR3 is CASSRDIRGSGANVLTF. The CDR3 DNA reads as TGTGCCAGCAGCCGAGATATCAGGGGCTCTGGGGCCAACGTCCTGACTTTC.

This clone showed up just a few times. The J gene is TRBJ2-7, the V gene TRBV29-1, with D maybe TRBD1 (6 bases). V lost 5 bases, J lost 0 bases, and 14 bases lay in between. The CDR3 runs 14 residues. The germline gives CDR1 SQVTM, CDR2 ANQGSEA. The CDR3 DNA sequence: TGCAGCGTTACGGGACAACAATTCTCCTACGAGCAGTACTTC. Residues: CSVTGQQFSYEQYF.

This chain joins TRBV9 and TRBJ2-2, with D possibly TRBD2 on 6 matching bases. Germline lookup yields CDR1 SGDLS and CDR2 YYNGEE. This CDR3 region has 14 residues. The V gene lost 4 bases and the J gene lost 4 bases, with 11 bases spanning the gap. CDR3 coding DNA: TGTGCCAGCAGCTCTCGACTAGTCACCGGGGAGCTGTTTTTT. This encodes CASSSRLVTGELFF.

The chain employs TRBV28 and TRBJ1-1, with D hard to call. This CDR3 is built from 14 residues. Trimming took 1 base from V and 5 from J, leaving 11 bases between them. Germline V gene sequence: CDR1 MDHEN, CDR2 SYDVKM. CDR3 residues: CASSLSGSGTEAFF. The DNA for the CDR3 is TGTGCCAGCAGTTTATCCGGGTCCGGGACTGAAGCTTTCTTT.

This clone was seen a few times. The gene calls are TRBV2 and TRBJ2-2, with a weak D call TRBD2 (6 bases). The CDR3 is made up of 15 amino acids. The germline gives CDR1 SNHLY, CDR2 FYNNEI. Trimming took off 4 bases at V and 5 bases at J, with 14 bases between the two ends. CDR3 nucleotides: TGTGCCAGCAGTGGTGCCCTACGGGGGACCGGGGAGCTGTTTTTT. Its translation: CASSGALRGTGELFF.

This rearrangement joins TRBV10-2 to TRBJ2-2; 11 bases match TRBD1. The trim removed 8 bases at V and 4 bases at J, leaving 3 bases unmatched. The CDR3 has 14 residues. Germline values: CDR1 WSHSY, CDR2 SAAADI. Written as DNA, the CDR3 is TGCGCCAGCCAAGGACAGGGGGCCACCGGGGAGCTGTTTTTT. This translates into CASQGQGATGELFF.

The chain has TRBV6-5 and TRBJ2-7; 9 bases fit TRBD2. V gave up 2 bases and J gave up 1 base; unmatched junction bases: 6. The CDR3 runs to 16 residues. Per the germline V gene, CDR1 is MNHEY and CDR2 is SVGAGI. The CDR3 spells CASSYRSGRRSYEQYF. The CDR3, as DNA: TGTGCCAGCAGTTACAGGAGCGGGAGGAGGTCCTACGAGCAGTACTTC.

The table lists this clone with a few counts. V and J are TRBV5-4 and TRBJ2-4; tentatively, D is TRBD1 (6 bases). The CDR3 has 13 residues. CDR1 is SGHNT and CDR2 is YYREEE in the germline V gene (reference sequence). The ends were cut back, 3 bases at V and 7 bases at J, with 11 bases in the middle. The CDR3 region is CASSSTRGNIQYF. Written as DNA, the CDR3 is TGTGCCAGCAGCTCAACGAGGGGGAACATTCAGTACTTC.

In DNA form, the CDR3 reads TGTGCCAGCTCACCTGGACAGGGGGAGACGATTGAAAAACTGTTTTTT. Translating gives CASSPGQGETIEKLFF. The chain carries TRBV18 and TRBJ1-4; 10 bases agree with TRBD1. CDR3 length: 16 residues. Germline trimming cut 3 bases from V and 7 bases from J; bases unmatched to any gene: 8. Germline-derived CDR1 and CDR2 are KGHSH and LQKENI.

This chain connects TRBV4-1 to TRBJ2-7, with 11 bases identical to TRBD2. Germline assignment: CDR1 MGHRA and CDR2 YSYEKL. The V and J ends lost 2 bases and 0 bases, in that order; junction bases with no gene match: 3. This CDR3 spans 16 amino acids. The DNA of the CDR3 is TGCGCCAGCAGCCAATTTACTAGCGGGAGCTCCTACGAGCAGTACTTC. Its protein product is CASSQFTSGSSYEQYF.

CDR3 region: CASSYSTSGSYEQYF. DNA of the CDR3: TGTGCCAGCAGTTACTCCACTAGCGGGAGTTACGAGCAGTACTTC. The V call is TRBV6-5, the J call TRBJ2-7; 11 nucleotides agree with TRBD2. The CDR3 runs 15 residues. Unmatched junction bases numbered 2, after V lost 0 bases and J lost 4 bases. Germline V gives CDR1 MNHEY, CDR2 SVGAGI.

This clone was detected only once. V usage is TRBV21-1 and J usage is TRBJ2-3; the D call in the table, TRBD2, was not verified against the DNA. TRBV21-1 counts as a pseudogene. The CDR3 is made up of 16 amino acids. CDR3 protein: CASFLPKGEGADTQYF. CDR3 in DNA: TGTGCCAGCTTCCTTCCCAAAGGGGAGGGAGCAGATACGCAGTATTTT.

This chain joins TRBV29-1 and TRBJ1-2; 12 nucleotides line up with TRBD1. Unmatched junction bases numbered 4, after V lost 3 bases and J lost 2 bases. Germline V CDR1 and CDR2: SQVTM, ANQGSEA. The CDR3 length is 15 residues. The chain's CDR3 is CSVDIGTGGNYGYTF. CDR3 nucleotide sequence: TGCAGCGTTGATATCGGGACAGGGGGCAACTATGGCTACACCTTC.

The chain employs TRBV5-1 and TRBJ1-2; D gene unclear. The CDR3 covers 15 residues. Germline CDR1 SGHRS, CDR2 YFSETQ. Trimming took 0 bases from V and 7 from J, leaving 16 bases between them. Written as DNA, the CDR3 is TGCGCCAGCAGCTTGGAGGGAGACCTCTCTAGTGGCTACACCTTC. Residues: CASSLEGDLSSGYTF.

This rearrangement joins TRBV10-3 to TRBJ1-6, with 9 bases fitting TRBD1. Germline values: CDR1 ENHRY, CDR2 SYGVKD. This CDR3 contains 13 residues. Unmatched junction bases numbered 1, after V lost 6 bases and J lost 7 bases. The CDR3 nucleotides are TGTGCCATCAGAGGACAGGGGAATTCACCCCTCCACTTT. The encoded protein is CAIRGQGNSPLHF.

This clone was counted a few times. The V gene is TRBV25-1, the J gene TRBJ1-2, with D perhaps matching TRBD1 (5 bases). CDR3 length equals 14 residues. V lost 4 bases and J lost 4, with 13 bases in between. Germline lookup yields CDR1 MGHDK and CDR2 SYGVNS. The CDR3 loop is CASSGRTTVYGYTF. The CDR3 bases are TGTGCCAGCAGTGGCCGAACGACAGTCTATGGCTACACCTTC.

V gene TRBV15 combines with J gene TRBJ2-7, with D tentatively TRBD1 (5 bases). Germline loops: CDR1 LNHNV, CDR2 YYDKDF (reference sequence). This CDR3 is 13 amino acids long. V was trimmed by 1 base and J by 3 bases, leaving 7 bases between them. The CDR3 spells CATSRGQFYEQYF. As DNA, the CDR3 is TGTGCCACCAGCAGAGGACAGTTCTACGAGCAGTACTTC.

This sequence joins TRBV5-1 and TRBJ1-1; D ambiguous. The CDR3 covers 13 residues. The germline V gene encodes CDR1 SGHRS and CDR2 YFSETQ. Between the trimmed V and J ends, which lost 4 bases and 0 bases, there was a span of 7 bases. CDR3 in DNA: TGCGCCAGCAGCCCGGTCCTGAACACTGAAGCTTTCTTT. This encodes CASSPVLNTEAFF.

This clone was observed a handful of times. This chain joins TRBV6-1 and TRBJ1-6; D call uncertain. V gave up 1 base and J gave up 4 bases, with 8 bases separating them. The CDR3 has 15 amino acids. The V gene's germline CDR1 is MNHNS and CDR2 SASEGT. The chain's CDR3 is CASSEEPLYNSPLHF. As DNA, the CDR3 is TGTGCCAGCAGTGAAGAGCCCCTTTATAATTCACCCCTCCACTTT.

V gene TRBV19 combines with J gene TRBJ2-3, with TRBD1 matching 9 bases. V lost 6 bases to trimming and J lost 2 bases; unmatched junction nucleotides: 6. The CDR3 sequence is 15 residues long. Germline V gives CDR1 LNHDA, CDR2 SQIVND (reference sequence). Written as DNA, the CDR3 is TGTGCCAGTAGCGACACAGGGGGCCCCACAGATACGCAGTATTTT. Protein sequence: CASSDTGGPTDTQYF.

This clone appeared a few times. The chain carries TRBV27 and TRBJ1-2; 8 bases match TRBD1. CDR3 size: 14 residues. Germline CDR1 MNHEY, CDR2 SMNVEV (reference sequence). V trimming: 4 bases; J trimming: 7 bases; junction bases outside the gene matches: 8. The CDR3, as DNA: TGTGCCAGCAGTTCGGACAGGGAGCTGAGTGGCTACACCTTC. It yields the protein CASSSDRELSGYTF.

The chain combines TRBV19 with TRBJ2-5, with 10 bases lining up with TRBD1. The junction had 5 bases not matched to a gene; V was cut back by 2 bases and J by 5 bases. The CDR3 covers 15 residues. The V gene's germline CDR1 is LNHDA and CDR2 SQIVND (reference sequence). CDR3 protein: CASSITGTGVETQYF. CDR3 sequence (DNA): TGTGCCAGTAGTATAACGGGGACAGGGGTGGAGACCCAGTACTTC. Using reference TRBV19 and TRBJ2-5 for the parts outside the CDR3, the full variable domain is DGGITQSPKYLFRKEGQNVTLSCEQNLNHDAMYWYRQDPGQGLRLIYYSQIVNDFQKGDIAEGYSVSREKKESFPLTVTSAQKNPTAFYLCASSITGTGVETQYFGPGTRLLVL.

This clone was seen more than once but under ten times. The gene calls are TRBV28 and TRBJ2-5; no definite D call. The J call is uncertain, as TRBJ2-7 better fits the DNA end. CDR3 length equals 15 residues. The germline V gene has CDR1 MDHEN and CDR2 SYDVKM. CDR3 protein: CASSLGDPSSYEQYF. In nucleotides, the CDR3 is TGTGCCAGCAGTTTAGGGGATCCTAGCTCCTACGAGCAGTACTTC.